These T cell receptor beta chains were read from a single sample in a study of early T cells in non-severe SARS-CoV-2 infection. TCRdb re-derived calls from the 5' RACE reads in MiXCR, one entry per CDR3 protein. The data contain about 55,000 distinct CDR3 sequences, about an eighth of them singletons. Sequences were obtained from whole blood. All receptors come from an adult who was a healthcare worker with PCR-confirmed SARS-CoV-2 infection or an uninfected control (not recorded which). Both conserved end residues are part of each CDR3. Each record gives: clone size, D gene, J gene, V gene, CDR3 protein, CDR3 DNA. The D gene is left open where the match is weak. Rows may omit the clone size; those that give it use once, few, many or a size class.

>.|.|TRBJ2-2|TRBV12-3/TRBV12-4
CASSSGAIAGELFF
TGTGCCAGCAGTTCGGGTGCTATCGCCGGGGAGCTGTTTTTT
>many|.|TRBJ1-1|TRBV6-5
CASTRTLNTEAFF
TGTGCCAGCACTCGGACACTGAACACTGAAGCTTTCTTT
>.|.|TRBJ1-1|TRBV10-2
CASITVIAFF
TGCGCCAGCATAACAGTGATAGCTTTCTTT
>.|TRBD2|TRBJ2-7|TRBV28
CASSLAGAYYEQYF
TGTGCCAGCAGCCTTGCGGGAGCCTACTACGAGCAGTACTTC
>once|.|TRBJ2-7|TRBV20-1
CSAKGGRGRSHEQYF
TGCAGTGCCAAGGGGGGCAGGGGTCGAAGCCACGAGCAGTACTTC
>few|.|TRBJ1-1|TRBV27
CASSSPGGAEAFF
TGTGCCAGCAGTAGCCCCGGAGGCGCTGAAGCTTTCTTT
>.|TRBD2|TRBJ2-7|TRBV20-1
CSAPTGGSYEQYF
TGCAGTGCTCCTACGGGGGGTTCCTACGAGCAGTACTTC
>.|.|TRBJ2-1|TRBV28
CASSLAHPGGEQFF
TGTGCCAGCAGTTTAGCCCACCCCGGCGGGGAGCAGTTCTTC
>few|TRBD1|TRBJ2-7|TRBV20-1
CSATGTGGPYEQYF
TGCAGTGCGACCGGGACAGGCGGTCCCTACGAGCAGTACTTC
>.|.|TRBJ2-7|TRBV27
CASSLSAGVEQYF
TGTGCCAGCAGTTTATCAGCAGGGGTCGAGCAGTACTTC
>.|.|TRBJ2-1|TRBV6-2/TRBV6-3
CASSYGRGYNEQFF
TGTGCCAGCAGTTACGGTAGGGGGTACAATGAGCAGTTCTTC
>many|.|TRBJ1-5|TRBV7-9
CASSLGIQGAQHF
TGTGCCAGCAGCTTAGGGATTCAAGGGGCCCAGCATTTT
>many|TRBD2|TRBJ2-7|TRBV28
CASSLGGGGYEQYF
TGTGCCAGCAGTTTGGGCGGGGGAGGATACGAGCAGTACTTC
>.|TRBD2|TRBJ2-3|TRBV20-1
CSAISGGGTDTQYF
TGCAGTGCCATAAGCGGGGGGGGCACAGATACGCAGTATTTT
>many|.|TRBJ1-5|TRBV2
CASSEASDNQPQHF
TGTGCCAGCAGTGAGGCGTCCGATAATCAGCCCCAGCATTTT
>few|TRBD1|TRBJ2-1|TRBV7-6
CASGTAYNEQFF
TGTGCCAGCGGGACAGCCTACAATGAGCAGTTCTTC
>many|.|TRBJ2-7|TRBV20-1
CSARARGEAEQYF
TGCAGTGCTAGGGCCAGGGGTGAGGCCGAGCAGTACTTC
>many|.|TRBJ2-1|TRBV20-1
CSASPGVYNEQFF
TGCAGTGCTAGTCCAGGGGTGTACAATGAGCAGTTCTTC
>many|.|TRBJ2-1|TRBV11-2
CASSLTAGAAAKNYNEQFF
TGTGCCAGCAGCTTAACGGCCGGCGCGGCAGCCAAAAACTACAATGAGCAGTTCTTC
>.|TRBD1|TRBJ1-2|TRBV20-1
CSADRPGTGGQGYTF
TGCAGTGCCGATCGTCCCGGGACAGGGGGCCAAGGCTACACCTTC
>many|.|TRBJ1-4|TRBV15
CATSRPGRVDEKLFF
TGTGCCACCAGTCGGCCCGGTCGCGTGGATGAAAAACTGTTTTTT
>many|TRBD2|TRBJ2-3|TRBV10-1
CASSAWTSGRTDTQYF
TGCGCCAGCAGCGCCTGGACTAGCGGGAGAACAGATACGCAGTATTTT
>few|.|TRBJ1-6|TRBV29-1
CSAKTANNSPLHF
TGCAGCGCTAAGACGGCCAATAATTCACCCCTCCACTTT
>few|.|TRBJ2-3|TRBV7-3
CASSQGLTTPDTQYF
TGTGCCAGCAGCCAAGGGCTGACCACACCAGATACGCAGTATTTT
>.|.|TRBJ2-2|TRBV25-1
CASSENTLTPPNTGELFF
TGTGCCAGCAGTGAAAATACGTTGACCCCCCCGAACACCGGGGAGCTGTTTTTT
>many|.|TRBJ1-2|TRBV20-1
CSAGPRSGYTF
TGCAGTGCTGGGCCCCGAAGCGGCTACACCTTC
>.|TRBD1|TRBJ1-6|TRBV9
CASSVSGTGRNSPLHF
TGTGCCAGCAGCGTTTCCGGGACAGGGAGGAATTCACCCCTCCACTTT
>.|.|TRBJ2-3|TRBV29-1
CSGSSTDTQYF
TGCAGCGGCTCCTCGACAGATACGCAGTATTTT
>many|.|TRBJ2-5|TRBV6-2/TRBV6-3
CASSYMGETQYF
TGTGCCAGCAGTTACATGGGAGAGACCCAGTACTTC
>.|.|TRBJ1-1|TRBV5-1
CASSLVPSNTEAFF
TGCGCCAGCAGCTTGGTGCCTTCGAACACTGAAGCTTTCTTT
>.|TRBD2|TRBJ2-3|TRBV5-1
CASSLGLAGSRDTQYF
TGCGCCAGCAGCTTGGGACTAGCGGGGAGCCGGGATACGCAGTATTTT
>many|.|TRBJ1-2|TRBV29-1
CSVDWGPGGYTF
TGCAGCGTTGATTGGGGTCCGGGAGGCTACACCTTC
>many|.|TRBJ2-1|TRBV11-3
CASSSDPESEQFF
TGTGCCAGCAGCTCCGACCCGGAGAGTGAGCAGTTCTTC
>.|.|TRBJ2-5|TRBV2
CASNREETQYF
TGTGCCAGCAATAGAGAAGAGACCCAGTACTTC
>.|TRBD2|TRBJ2-1|TRBV6-1
CASSGSTSGPNNEQFF
TGTGCCAGCAGTGGGTCGACTAGCGGCCCTAACAATGAGCAGTTCTTC
>few|.|TRBJ2-2|TRBV7-9
CASSLSGNTGELFF
TGTGCCAGCAGCTTATCGGGGAACACCGGGGAGCTGTTTTTT
>many|TRBD2|TRBJ2-7|TRBV29-1
CSVLAAGEQYF
TGCAGCGTTCTAGCGGCGGGGGAGCAGTACTTC
>many|.|TRBJ2-4|TRBV6-6
CASSYTNIQYF
TGTGCCAGCAGTTACACGAACATTCAGTACTTC
>.|.|TRBJ2-3|TRBV7-3
CASSPDGGSTDTQYF
TGTGCCAGCAGCCCAGACGGGGGTAGCACAGATACGCAGTATTTT
>many|.|TRBJ1-1|TRBV3-1
CASSQPGGYTEAFF
TGTGCCAGCAGCCAGCCTGGGGGGTACACTGAAGCTTTCTTT
>many|TRBD1|TRBJ1-6|TRBV28
CASSTPGQGNSPLHF
TGTGCCAGCAGTACTCCCGGACAGGGGAATTCACCCCTCCACTTT
>many|TRBD2|TRBJ2-1|TRBV20-1
CSARGLAVYNEQFF
TGCAGTGCTAGGGGACTAGCGGTTTACAATGAGCAGTTCTTC